Listed below are T cell receptor beta chains from one sample, sequenced in a study of cytomegalovirus exposure and HLA in healthy donors. Data came from immunoSEQ multiplex PCR; TCRdb stores just in-frame clones and leaves some out. The top ten hold 1.5% to 2% of the sample, which has 140,000 to 150,000 clones, roughly a tenth seen once. Sequenced input: PBMCs. Receptors were obtained from a male donor in good health and CMV-seronegative. The CDR3 runs from the conserved cysteine through the conserved F or W. The D gene is left open where the match is weak. Size is omitted from some rows. Given values are once, few, many or a class for expanded clones.

TRBJ2-3 | TRBV25-1 | TRBD2 | few | CATYSGPLDTQYF | TGTGCCACCTATAGCGGGCCTCTGGATACGCAGTATTTT
TRBJ2-7 | TRBV20-1 | - | - | CSAPNSYEQYF | TGCAGTGCTCCGAACTCCTACGAGCAGTACTTC
TRBJ2-7 | TRBV19 | TRBD1 | few | CASSSDRGNEQYF | TGTGCCAGTAGTTCGGACAGGGGTAACGAGCAGTACTTC
TRBJ2-1 | TRBV4-2 | - | - | CASSQDLKTGRTFF | TGTGCCAGCAGCCAAGATCTAAAGACAGGTCGAACGTTCTTC
TRBJ2-5 | TRBV4-2 | - | few | CASSLPGEKETQYF | TGTGCCAGCAGTTTACCGGGGGAAAAAGAGACCCAGTACTTC
TRBJ1-1 | TRBV28 | TRBD1 | few | CASSPWTGNTEAFF | TGTGCCAGCAGTCCATGGACAGGGAACACTGAAGCTTTCTTT
TRBJ2-7 | TRBV18 | - | - | CASSPGLGGYEQYF | TGTGCCAGCTCACCTGGACTAGGGGGCTACGAGCAGTACTTC
TRBJ2-3 | TRBV4-3 | TRBD2 | - | CASSRETSGGSLTDTQYF | TGCGCCAGCAGCCGGGAGACTAGCGGGGGGTCCCTCACAGATACGCAGTATTTT
TRBJ2-2 | TRBV5-1 | - | - | CASSLAPGELFF | TGCGCCAGCAGTCTAGCCCCCGGGGAGCTGTTTTTT
TRBJ1-2 | TRBV11-2 | TRBD1 | - | CASSLSPTGHYGYTF | TGTGCCAGCAGCTTATCACCGACAGGGCACTATGGCTACACCTTC